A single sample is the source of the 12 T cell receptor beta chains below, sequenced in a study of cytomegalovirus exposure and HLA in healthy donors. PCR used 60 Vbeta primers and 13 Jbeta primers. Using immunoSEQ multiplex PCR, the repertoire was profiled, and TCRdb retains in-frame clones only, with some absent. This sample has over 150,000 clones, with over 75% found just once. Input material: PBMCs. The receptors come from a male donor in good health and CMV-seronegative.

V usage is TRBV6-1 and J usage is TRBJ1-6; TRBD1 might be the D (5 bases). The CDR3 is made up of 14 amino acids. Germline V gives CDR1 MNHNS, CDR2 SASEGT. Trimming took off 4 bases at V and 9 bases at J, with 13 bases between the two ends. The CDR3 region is CASSARGMGSPLHF. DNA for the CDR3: TGTGCCAGCAGTGCAAGGGGCATGGGTTCACCCCTCCACTTT.

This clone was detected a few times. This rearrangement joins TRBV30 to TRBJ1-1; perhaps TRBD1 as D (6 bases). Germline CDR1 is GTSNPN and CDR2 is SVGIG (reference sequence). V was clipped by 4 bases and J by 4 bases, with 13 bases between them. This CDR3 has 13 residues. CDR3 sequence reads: CAWNLQGGTEAFF. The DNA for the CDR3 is TGTGCCTGGAACCTACAGGGTGGCACTGAAGCTTTCTTT.

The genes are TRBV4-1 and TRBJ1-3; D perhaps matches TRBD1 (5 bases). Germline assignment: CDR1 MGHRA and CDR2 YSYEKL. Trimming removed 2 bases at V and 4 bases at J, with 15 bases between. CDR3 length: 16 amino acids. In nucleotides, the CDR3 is TGCGCCAGCAGCCAATTCCCAAGGGGAATCGGAAACACCATATATTTT. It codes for CASSQFPRGIGNTIYF.

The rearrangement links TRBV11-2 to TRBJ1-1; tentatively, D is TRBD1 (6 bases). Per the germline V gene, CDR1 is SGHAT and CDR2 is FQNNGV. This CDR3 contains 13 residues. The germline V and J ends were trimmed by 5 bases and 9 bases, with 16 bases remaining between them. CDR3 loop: CASSPQDSNQAFF. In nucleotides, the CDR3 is TGTGCCAGCAGCCCTCAGGACAGTAACCAAGCTTTCTTT.

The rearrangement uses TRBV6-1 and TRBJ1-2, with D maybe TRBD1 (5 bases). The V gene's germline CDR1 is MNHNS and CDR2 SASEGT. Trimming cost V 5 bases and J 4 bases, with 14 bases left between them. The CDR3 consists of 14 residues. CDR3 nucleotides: TGTGCCAGCAGTTCCCGCCAGGGAAGCTATGGCTACACCTTC. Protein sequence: CASSSRQGSYGYTF.

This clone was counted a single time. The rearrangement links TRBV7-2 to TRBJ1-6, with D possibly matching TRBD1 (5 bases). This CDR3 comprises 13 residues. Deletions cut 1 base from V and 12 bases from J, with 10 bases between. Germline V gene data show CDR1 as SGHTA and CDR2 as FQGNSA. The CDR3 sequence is CASSLVGAEPLHF. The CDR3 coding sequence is TGTGCCAGCAGCTTAGTAGGGGCCGAACCCCTCCACTTT.

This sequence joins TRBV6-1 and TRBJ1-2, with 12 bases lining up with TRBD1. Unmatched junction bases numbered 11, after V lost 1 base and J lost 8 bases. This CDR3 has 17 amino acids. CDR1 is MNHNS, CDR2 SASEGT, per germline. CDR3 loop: CASSEDGTGGASKGYTF. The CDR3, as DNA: TGTGCCAGCAGTGAAGACGGGACAGGGGGCGCGAGTAAGGGCTACACCTTC.

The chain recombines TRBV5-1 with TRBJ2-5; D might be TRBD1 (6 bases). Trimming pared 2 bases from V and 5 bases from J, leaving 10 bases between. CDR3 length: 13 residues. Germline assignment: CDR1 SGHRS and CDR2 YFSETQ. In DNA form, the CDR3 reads TGCGCCAGCAGCTTACAGGGTATGGAGACCCAGTACTTC. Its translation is CASSLQGMETQYF.

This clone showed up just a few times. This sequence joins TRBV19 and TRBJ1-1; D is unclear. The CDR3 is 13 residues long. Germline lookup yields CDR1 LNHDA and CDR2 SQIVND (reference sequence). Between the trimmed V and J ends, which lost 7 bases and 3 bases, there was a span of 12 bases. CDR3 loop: CASTDGEDTEAFF. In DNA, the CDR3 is TGTGCCAGTACCGATGGGGAGGACACTGAAGCTTTCTTT.

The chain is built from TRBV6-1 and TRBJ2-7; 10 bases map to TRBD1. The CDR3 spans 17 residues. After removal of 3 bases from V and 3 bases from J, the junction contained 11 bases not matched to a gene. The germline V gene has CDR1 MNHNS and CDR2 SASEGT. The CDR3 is CASSDNLGRDRGYEQYF. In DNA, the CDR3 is TGTGCCAGCAGTGATAATCTTGGTCGGGACAGGGGCTACGAGCAGTACTTC.

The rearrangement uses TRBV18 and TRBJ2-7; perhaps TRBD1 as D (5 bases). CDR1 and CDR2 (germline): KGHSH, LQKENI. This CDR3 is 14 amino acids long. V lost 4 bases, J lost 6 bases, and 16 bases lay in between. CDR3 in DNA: TGTGCCAGCTCACAACAGGACAATCACCCCGAGCAGTACTTC. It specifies CASSQQDNHPEQYF.

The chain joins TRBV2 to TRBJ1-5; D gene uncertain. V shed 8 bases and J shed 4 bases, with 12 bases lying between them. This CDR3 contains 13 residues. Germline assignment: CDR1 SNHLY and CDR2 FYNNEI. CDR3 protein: CASGVHPNQPQHF. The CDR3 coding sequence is TGTGCCAGCGGAGTTCACCCTAATCAGCCCCAGCATTTT.